This T cell receptor (beta chain) was sequenced for a study of blood T cell repertoires in COVID-19. As for the study in general: Whether acute or convalescent, the COVID-19 samples came from the United States, Italy and Spain.

Produced via immunoSEQ multiplex PCR; TCRdb's table is partial and in-frame only. The repertoire holds around 450,000 clones, with 70% to 90% as singletons. The CDR3 length is 16 residues. Germline V gene lookup returns CDR1 SGHRS and CDR2 YFSETQ. The germline V and J ends were trimmed by 0 bases and 1 base, with 12 bases remaining between them. This sequence was found in a woman between 18 and 29 years old with acute COVID-19. The chain uses TRBV5-1 and TRBJ2-3; D is uncertain. Sequencing was done on a sample of PBMCs or T cells enriched from blood (not recorded which). The CDR3 region is CASSLAGLLRTDTQYF. The CDR3 bases are TGCGCCAGCAGCTTGGCTGGGCTCTTACGCACAGATACGCAGTATTTT.